These 25 T cell receptor beta chains were all obtained from the same sample, sequenced in a study of T cell responses to AZD1222 COVID-19 vaccine. The method was immunoSEQ multiplex PCR; TCRdb's version includes in-frame clones alone and lacks a portion of them. The table records around 180,000 clones, almost 90% of them present only once. The sample in question was peripheral blood, obtained on day 0 of AZD1222 vaccination. Receptors originate from an adult in good health.

The rearrangement links TRBV19 to TRBJ2-1; D perhaps matches TRBD2 (6 bases). Germline values: CDR1 LNHDA, CDR2 SQIVND (reference sequence). The CDR3 contains 13 residues. V dropped 5 bases and J dropped 3 bases, with 8 bases sitting between them. CDR3 nucleotide sequence: TGTGCCAGTAGTCAGACTAGCTACAATGAGCAGTTCTTC. This translates into CASSQTSYNEQFF.

The chain recombines TRBV28 with TRBJ1-6; TRBD1 agrees at 8 bases. This CDR3 has 12 residues. Looked up from germline, CDR1 is MDHEN and CDR2 is SYDVKM. The V gene end was trimmed by 4 bases and the J gene end by 17 bases; junction bases not matched to a gene: 7. DNA of the CDR3: TGTGCCAGCAGTTCCACCGGGACAGGAGTCCACTTT. It encodes CASSSTGTGVHF.

This clone has just one count. The J gene is TRBJ2-7, the V gene TRBV5-4; 9 positions agree with TRBD1. Germline trimming cut 2 bases from V and 7 bases from J; bases unmatched to any gene: 7. Germline assignment: CDR1 SGHNT and CDR2 YYREEE (reference sequence). This CDR3 region has 14 residues. The CDR3 nucleotides are TGTGCCAGCAGCTTAAAACAGGGGGCGCGAGAGCAGTACTTC. Its protein product is CASSLKQGAREQYF.

The chain joins TRBV9 to TRBJ1-1; D is perhaps TRBD1 (5 bases). The V end lost 0 bases, the J end lost 0 bases, and 9 bases lay between the germline ends. The germline CDR1 and CDR2 sequences are SGDLS and YYNGEE. The CDR3 is made up of 15 amino acids. The CDR3 region has the DNA TGTGCCAGCAGCGTAGATTGGGGCATGAACACTGAAGCTTTCTTT. It specifies CASSVDWGMNTEAFF.

This sequence joins TRBV11-2 and TRBJ2-7; D gene ambiguous. This CDR3 contains 11 residues. With 3 bases removed from V and 9 bases from J, the gap between germline ends came to 9 bases. Germline CDR1 is SGHAT and CDR2 is FQNNGV. CDR3 coding DNA: TGTGCCAGCAGCTTTTCGGTCGGGCAGTACTTC. Its translation is CASSFSVGQYF.

The chain links TRBV7-9 to TRBJ1-4; no reliable D call. Trimming took 5 bases from V and 7 from J, leaving 11 bases between them. The CDR3 runs 13 residues. Germline values: CDR1 SEHNR, CDR2 FQNEAQ (reference sequence). The CDR3 bases are TGTGCCAGCAGCCAACCGATAACTGAAAAACTGTTTTTT. This sequence encodes CASSQPITEKLFF.

The chain employs TRBV6-5 and TRBJ2-3; D unclear. This CDR3 comprises 14 residues. The germline gives CDR1 MNHEY, CDR2 SVGAGI. V gave up 8 bases and J gave up 2 bases, with 14 bases separating them. CDR3 residues: CASSYSPLTDTQYF. The CDR3 DNA sequence: TGTGCCAGCTCTTACAGCCCTCTCACAGATACGCAGTATTTT.

This clone was detected ten times or more. The V and J genes are TRBV6-5 and TRBJ1-2, with D perhaps TRBD1 (5 bases). Germline CDR1 reads MNHEY; CDR2 reads SVGAGI. V was cut by 5 bases and J by 7 bases, with 14 bases left in between. The length of the CDR3 is 13 residues. This chain's CDR3 is CASSPGWGVGYTF. CDR3 bases: TGTGCCAGCAGTCCCGGGTGGGGGGTTGGCTACACCTTC.

This chain joins TRBV30 and TRBJ1-6; tentative D call: TRBD1 (6 bases). CDR1 and CDR2 from the germline V gene are GTSNPN and SVGIG (reference sequence). The CDR3 totals 19 residues. V was trimmed by 0 bases and J by 2 bases, leaving 20 bases between them. The CDR3 loop is CAWSVRGRGPEAYNSPLHF. CDR3 DNA sequence: TGTGCCTGGAGTGTACGGGGCAGGGGCCCTGAGGCCTATAATTCACCCCTCCACTTT.

The CDR3 DNA follows: TGTGCCAGCAGTCGCGGACAGGGAGCCGGCAATCAGCCCCAGCATTTT. Amino acids: CASSRGQGAGNQPQHF. The rearrangement uses TRBV28 and TRBJ1-5; 8 nucleotides match TRBD1. Germline V gene sequence: CDR1 MDHEN, CDR2 SYDVKM. Trimming removed 5 bases from V and 2 bases from J; junction bases left unmatched: 8. The CDR3 covers 16 residues.

The V and J genes are TRBV6-4 and TRBJ2-3, with 9 bases lining up with TRBD2. With V trimmed by 3 bases and J by 2 bases, 6 bases remained unmatched. The CDR3 runs 16 residues. CDR1 and CDR2 (germline): MRHNA, SNTAGT. Written as DNA, the CDR3 is TGTGCCAGCAGTGAGGGTAGCGGGAGACACACAGATACGCAGTATTTT. Its translation: CASSEGSGRHTDTQYF.

V usage is TRBV7-9 and J usage is TRBJ1-5; D remains ambiguous. The V gene's germline CDR1 is SEHNR and CDR2 FQNEAQ (reference sequence). V was clipped by 4 bases and J by 6 bases, with 10 bases between them. The CDR3 has 13 amino acids. The chain's CDR3 is CASSYLPGQPQHF. CDR3 DNA sequence: TGTGCCAGCAGCTACTTACCGGGTCAGCCCCAGCATTTT.

V usage is TRBV18 and J usage is TRBJ1-3, with 8 bases that match TRBD1. The CDR3 consists of 19 residues. Germline CDR1 is KGHSH and CDR2 is LQKENI. With V trimmed by 3 bases and J by 0 bases, 13 bases remained unmatched. The CDR3 spells CASSPPGQERILSGNTIYF. The CDR3, as DNA: TGTGCCAGCTCACCCCCGGGACAGGAAAGGATACTCTCTGGAAACACCATATATTTT. Combining the CDR3 with reference TRBV18 and TRBJ1-3 gives the whole variable domain NAGVMQNPRHLVRRRGQEARLRCSPMKGHSHVYWYRQLPEEGLKFMVYLQKENIIDESGMPKERFSAEFPKEGPSILRIQQVVRGDSAAYFCASSPPGQERILSGNTIYFGEGSWLTVV.

This sequence joins TRBV28 and TRBJ2-3; no firm D call. Germline V gene sequence: CDR1 MDHEN, CDR2 SYDVKM. The CDR3 runs 14 residues. V was clipped by 8 bases and J by 0 bases, with 12 bases between them. The CDR3 spells CASRGTPSTDTQYF. CDR3 DNA: TGTGCCAGCCGTGGTACCCCGAGCACAGATACGCAGTATTTT.

The chain recombines TRBV19 with TRBJ2-3; 15 nucleotides align to TRBD2. V was clipped by 3 bases and J by 3 bases; unmatched bases: 4. Germline loops: CDR1 LNHDA, CDR2 SQIVND (reference sequence). The CDR3 consists of 17 residues. The CDR3 bases are TGTGCCAGTAGTATGCCCGGGACTAGCGGGAGGACAGATACGCAGTATTTT. Its protein product is CASSMPGTSGRTDTQYF. Combining the CDR3 with reference TRBV19 and TRBJ2-3 gives the whole variable domain DGGITQSPKYLFRKEGQNVTLSCEQNLNHDAMYWYRQDPGQGLRLIYYSQIVNDFQKGDIAEGYSVSREKKESFPLTVTSAQKNPTAFYLCASSMPGTSGRTDTQYFGPGTRLTVL.

The chain has TRBV4-1 and TRBJ2-5; D remains ambiguous. Germline CDR1 is MGHRA and CDR2 is YSYEKL. This CDR3 comprises 16 residues. Deletions cut 0 bases from V and 4 bases from J, with 15 bases between. CDR3 nucleotides: TGCGCCAGCAGCCAAGATAGCAGGTACTTTGGAGAGACCCAGTACTTC. Its protein product is CASSQDSRYFGETQYF.

This clone was observed a few times. This sequence joins TRBV4-1 and TRBJ1-6; D is perhaps TRBD1 (5 bases). The CDR3 contains 14 residues. The V gene's germline CDR1 is MGHRA and CDR2 YSYEKL. V was cut by 2 bases and J by 5 bases, with 7 bases left in between. DNA for the CDR3: TGCGCCAGCAGCCAAAACAGGAATAATTCACCCCTCCACTTT. Protein product: CASSQNRNNSPLHF.

The chain recombines TRBV19 with TRBJ2-1; no clear D gene. The length of the CDR3 is 15 residues. Per germline, CDR1 LNHDA and CDR2 SQIVND (reference sequence). With 3 bases removed from V and 0 bases from J, the gap between germline ends came to 9 bases. For the CDR3, the DNA is TGTGCCAGTAGTATGGACGGAAACTCCTACAATGAGCAGTTCTTC. It yields the protein CASSMDGNSYNEQFF.

The chain employs TRBV6-1 and TRBJ2-7; D ambiguous. Germline V gene lookup returns CDR1 MNHNS and CDR2 SASEGT. V was shortened by 0 bases and J by 2 bases, with 14 bases between the two germline ends. This CDR3 has 16 amino acids. DNA of the CDR3: TGTGCCAGCAGTGAAGCTGGTCTTTCGGGCGCCTACGAGCAGTACTTC. This sequence encodes CASSEAGLSGAYEQYF.

The V gene is TRBV5-6, the J gene TRBJ2-7; tentatively, D is TRBD1 (6 bases). The CDR3 has 17 amino acids. Germline loops: CDR1 SGHDT, CDR2 YYEEEE. The V end lost 4 bases, the J end lost 2 bases, and 22 bases lay between the germline ends. Here the CDR3 DNA reads TGTGCCAGCAGCCCCACCGCGGACAGCCGAGGAACCTACGAGCAGTACTTC. Protein product: CASSPTADSRGTYEQYF.

J is TRBJ1-1 and V is TRBV13; no reliable D call. The CDR3 covers 11 residues. Germline-derived CDR1 and CDR2 are PRHDT and FYEKMQ (reference sequence). Trimming pared 5 bases from V and 8 bases from J, leaving 9 bases between. The CDR3 sequence is CASSRSGEAFF. The CDR3 DNA reads as TGTGCCAGCAGCCGGTCCGGCGAAGCTTTCTTT.

This clone was counted a single time. The J gene is TRBJ2-2, the V gene TRBV7-8; TRBD1 aligns across 7 bases. Germline V gene lookup returns CDR1 SGHVS and CDR2 FQNEAQ. Trimming took 10 bases from V and 0 from J; bases not matched to a gene: 11. The CDR3 contains 16 residues. This chain's CDR3 is CATRTGEVANTGELFF. CDR3 nucleotides: TGTGCCACCCGGACAGGAGAAGTCGCGAACACCGGGGAGCTGTTTTTT. Full variable domain (remainder filled in from reference TRBV7-8 and TRBJ2-2): GAGVSQSPRYKVAKRGQDVALRCDPISGHVSLFWYQQALGQGPEFLTYFQNEAQLDKSGLPSDRFFAERPEGSVSTLKIQRTQQEDSAVYLCATRTGEVANTGELFFGEGSRLTVL.

This clone was observed a few times. Other DNA sequences in the sample encode the same CDR3. The CDR3 DNA reads TGTGCCAGCAGCGTAGGAAATCAGCCCCAGCATTTT. Translation gives CASSVGNQPQHF. V and J are TRBV9 and TRBJ1-5; D gene ambiguous. Germline V lookup: CDR1 SGDLS, CDR2 YYNGEE. This CDR3 contains 12 residues. Trimming shortened V by 0 bases and J by 4 bases, and 2 bases separated the two germline ends.

This chain connects TRBV18 to TRBJ2-7, with 7 positions matching TRBD1. Germline assignment: CDR1 KGHSH and CDR2 LQKENI. V gave up 0 bases and J gave up 4 bases; unmatched junction bases: 6. The CDR3 covers 15 residues. The CDR3 is CASSPPSRGLYEQYF. The CDR3 DNA is TGTGCCAGCTCACCACCCTCTAGGGGGCTTTACGAGCAGTACTTC.

This clone has ten or more counts. The chain is built from TRBV4-1 and TRBJ2-7; 11 positions match TRBD2. The CDR3 spans 15 residues. V was pared by 4 bases and J by 3 bases, with 5 bases of the junction left unmatched. Germline values: CDR1 MGHRA, CDR2 YSYEKL. CDR3 nucleotides: TGCGCCAGCAGCCCTGGGACTAGCGGATTCTACGAGCAGTACTTC. This gives the protein CASSPGTSGFYEQYF.